This TCR beta chain came from a study of radiotherapy plus CTLA-4 blockade in lung cancer. Study-level background: With 25% to 35% of patients having disease control, objective responses were seen in roughly 18%. Study observations and caveats: Blood TCR clones of tumor origin expanded after radiotherapy plus ipilimumab. Strongest reported response predictors: early blood clone changes and post-radiation interferon-beta.

Some clones are missing from TCRdb's copy, which holds only in-frame ones; the method was immunoSEQ multiplex PCR. The sample carries 27,000 or so clones, roughly 71% recorded once. V was pared by 2 bases and J by 4 bases, with 1 base of the junction left unmatched. The V gene's germline CDR1 is KGHSY and CDR2 FQNENV. CDR3 length: 14 amino acids. With respect to this clone: Its specificity is unknown.

This clonotype originated in a human donor with non-small cell lung cancer that progressed on radiotherapy plus ipilimumab. The input for sequencing was peripheral blood, taken from a patient treated with radiotherapy plus ipilimumab. The gene calls are TRBV16 and TRBJ1-1; 10 nucleotides match TRBD1. This chain's CDR3 is CASSQRDRGTEAFF. CDR3 DNA sequence: TGTGCCAGCAGCCAAAGGGACAGGGGCACTGAAGCTTTCTTT.